This T cell receptor beta chain was identified in a study of OX40 agonist ivuxolimab in advanced cancers. Overall study: Ivuxolimab, which patients received intravenously every 2 weeks, was dosed at 0.01 to 10 mg/kg. Findings and caveats of the study: The mean number of expanded clones was higher in CD8+ T cells than in CD4+.

Produced via immunoSEQ multiplex PCR; TCRdb's table is partial and in-frame only. The sample has 92,000 or so clones, about four fifths seen once; the top ten hold roughly 5.2%. V lost 3 bases, J lost 4 bases, and 3 bases stayed unmatched. CDR1 SNHLY and CDR2 FYNNEI come from the germline V gene. The length of the CDR3 is 15 residues. With respect to this clone: Its antigen is unknown. In the same sample, other DNA sequences code for this CDR3.

This TCR was sampled from an adult with an advanced solid tumor such as melanoma, head and neck, liver or kidney cancer. The V gene is TRBV2, the J gene TRBJ2-5; 12 positions agree with TRBD2. This material consisted of CD4+ or CD8+ T cells sorted from blood, taken in a trial of the OX40 agonist ivuxolimab. CDR3 in amino acids: CASSEGLAGGETQYF. DNA of the CDR3: TGTGCCAGCAGTGAGGGACTAGCGGGTGGAGAGACCCAGTACTTC.